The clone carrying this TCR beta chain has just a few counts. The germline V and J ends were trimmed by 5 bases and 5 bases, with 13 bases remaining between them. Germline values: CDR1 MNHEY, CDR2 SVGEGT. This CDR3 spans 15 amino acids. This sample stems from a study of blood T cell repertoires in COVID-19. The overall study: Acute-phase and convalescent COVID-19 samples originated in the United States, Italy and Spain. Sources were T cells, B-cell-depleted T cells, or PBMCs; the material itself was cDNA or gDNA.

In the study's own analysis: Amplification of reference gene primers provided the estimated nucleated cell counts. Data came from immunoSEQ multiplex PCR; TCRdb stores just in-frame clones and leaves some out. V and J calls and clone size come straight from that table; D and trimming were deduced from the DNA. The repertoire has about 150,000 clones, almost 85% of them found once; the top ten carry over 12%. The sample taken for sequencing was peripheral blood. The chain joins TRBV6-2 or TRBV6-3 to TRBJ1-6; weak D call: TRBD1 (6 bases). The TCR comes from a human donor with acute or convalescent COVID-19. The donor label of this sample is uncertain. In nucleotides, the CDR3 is TGTGCCAGCAGTGCGTTCAGGGGTAATAATTCACCCCTCCACTTT. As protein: CASSAFRGNNSPLHF.